There are many counts of the clone carrying this T cell receptor (beta chain). Its matching antigen is unknown. As it was prepared, the TCRbeta library received unique molecular identifiers. TCRdb re-called the PCR reads through MiXCR, storing one row per CDR3 protein. This sample has some 450,000 distinct CDR3 sequences, with roughly two fifths found just once. The sample belongs to a study of T-cell reconstitution after alpha-beta-depleted transplantation in children. General study findings and limits: Some patients owed their high day-60 TCRbeta diversity to surviving recipient T cells and thymic progenitors. After one year, T-cell counts and TCRbeta diversity mostly came from new T cells. At around two months after transplant, the alpha-beta T cells were reportedly derived from several hundred expanded clones that came from non-depleted graft cells.

The CDR3 totals 15 residues. Deletions cut 0 bases from V and 0 bases from J, with 7 bases between. Germline CDR1 reads SGHDT; CDR2 reads YYEEEE. The sample was PBMCs, taken before TCRalphabeta/CD19-depleted stem cell transplant. The sequence was obtained from a girl aged 2-10 years with aplastic anemia, due to receive a stem cell transplant. The rearrangement links TRBV5-6 to TRBJ1-3; D ambiguous. The CDR3, as DNA: TGTGCCAGCAGCTTGGGAACGGCCTCTGGAAACACCATATATTTT. Protein: CASSLGTASGNTIYF.